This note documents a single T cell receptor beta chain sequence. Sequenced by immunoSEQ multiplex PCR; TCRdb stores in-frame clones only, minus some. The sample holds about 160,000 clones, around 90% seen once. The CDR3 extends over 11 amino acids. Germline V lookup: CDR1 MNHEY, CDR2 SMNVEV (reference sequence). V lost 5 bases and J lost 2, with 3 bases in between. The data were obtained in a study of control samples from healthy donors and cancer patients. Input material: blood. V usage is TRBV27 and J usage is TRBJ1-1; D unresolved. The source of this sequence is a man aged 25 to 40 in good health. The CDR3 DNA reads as TGTGCCAGCAGTCACAACACTGAAGCTTTCTTT. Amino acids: CASSHNTEAFF.